This T cell receptor beta chain was sequenced during a study of blood T cell repertoires in COVID-19. From germline, CDR1 is LGHDT and CDR2 YNNKEL (reference sequence). The CDR3 totals 18 residues. V was clipped by 1 base and J by 2 bases; unmatched bases: 8. The table lists this clone with a count of one. Measured with immunoSEQ multiplex PCR; TCRdb has only the in-frame clones, and not every one. The data contain 50,000 or so clones, over 70% of them singletons. The sequenced sample was peripheral blood. The origin of this receptor is a man in his 70s with acute or convalescent COVID-19. The chain carries TRBV3-1 (or the pseudogene TRBV3-2) and TRBJ2-3, with 11 bases identical to TRBD2. The CDR3 loop reads CASSQVSSGGPNTDTQYF. CDR3 DNA: TGTGCCAGCAGCCAAGTTTCTAGCGGGGGGCCCAACACAGATACGCAGTATTTT.